These 2 T cell receptor beta chains share one sample of origin, sequenced in a study of regulatory T cells in long-lasting Graves disease. Time point given: newly diagnosed GD, antithyroid drugs for less than 3 months. TCR sequences were obtained from RNA taken from PBMCs. For TCR beta, libraries came from iRepertoire HTBI primers and Arm-PCR of CDR3 regions. One entry per CDR3 protein, called by TCRdb with MiXCR from the multiplex PCR reads. The sample comprises hundreds of thousands of distinct CDR3 sequences, 15% to 20% of which are singletons, and approximately 30% rests with the top ten. The same sample was also studied in work on T cells in Graves' hyperthyroidism and ophthalmopathy.

Sample: peripheral blood mononuclear cells (PBMCs), taken at new diagnosis, from a patient treated with antithyroid drugs. Every receptor here comes from a man aged 40-49 years with Graves disease.

Remarks on this clonotype: A much larger clone lies a single base off, so this may be a read error. Lacking the conserved final phenylalanine or tryptophan, this CDR3 likely reflects a read error. This rearrangement joins TRBV7-9 to TRBJ2-6; D is unclear. The CDR3 sequence is 15 residues long. The V end was cut by 2 bases, the J end by 2 bases, with 7 bases between. CDR1 and CDR2 (germline): SEHNR, FQNEAQ (reference sequence). This chain's CDR3 is CASSLLGTGANVLTL. Here the CDR3 DNA reads TGTGCCAGCAGCTTACTGGGAACTGGGGCCAACGTCCTGACTCTC.

This clonotype was observed at least ten times. This chain connects TRBV5-1 to TRBJ2-7; 10 bases agree with TRBD2. The CDR3 spans 16 residues. With V trimmed by 2 bases and J by 3 bases, 8 bases remained unmatched. CDR1 SGHRS and CDR2 YFSETQ come from the germline V gene. Written as DNA, the CDR3 is TGCGCCAGCAGCTTAACCCCGTCTAGCGGGGGCTACGAGCAGTACTTC. It yields the protein CASSLTPSSGGYEQYF. Drawing the rest from reference TRBV5-1 and TRBJ2-7, the complete variable domain is KAGVTQTPRYLIKTRGQQVTLSCSPISGHRSVSWYQQTPGQGLQFLFEYFSETQRNKGNFPGRFSGRQFSNSRSEMNVSTLELGDSALYLCASSLTPSSGGYEQYFGPGTRLTVT.